The source of this T cell receptor (beta chain) is a study of OX40 agonist ivuxolimab in advanced cancers. The overall study: Dose-escalation subjects each had hepatocellular carcinoma, melanoma, renal cell or head and neck cancer. About 40% of patients had received prior checkpoint inhibitor therapy. Three dose-escalation patients had partial responses: one with hepatocellular carcinoma and two with cutaneous melanoma.

This CDR3 comprises 14 residues. V gave up 7 bases and J gave up 7 bases, with 19 bases separating them. CDR1 MDHEN and CDR2 SYDVKM come from the germline V gene. Assay: immunoSEQ multiplex PCR; the TCRdb copy retains only in-frame clones and omits some. The data show about 72,000 clones, with 75% to 90% seen just once and around 0.92% held by the top ten. This clone has a handful of counts. This clonotype was sampled from an adult with an advanced solid tumor such as melanoma, head and neck, liver or kidney cancer. Sequenced here: CD4+ or CD8+ T cells sorted from blood, sampled in a trial of the OX40 agonist ivuxolimab. This chain uses TRBV28 with TRBJ1-1, with a tentative D call TRBD1 (5 bases). Here the CDR3 DNA reads TGTGCCAGCAATTCCCGTGGGGGTCTCAGTGAAGCTTTCTTT. Amino acid sequence: CASNSRGGLSEAFF.